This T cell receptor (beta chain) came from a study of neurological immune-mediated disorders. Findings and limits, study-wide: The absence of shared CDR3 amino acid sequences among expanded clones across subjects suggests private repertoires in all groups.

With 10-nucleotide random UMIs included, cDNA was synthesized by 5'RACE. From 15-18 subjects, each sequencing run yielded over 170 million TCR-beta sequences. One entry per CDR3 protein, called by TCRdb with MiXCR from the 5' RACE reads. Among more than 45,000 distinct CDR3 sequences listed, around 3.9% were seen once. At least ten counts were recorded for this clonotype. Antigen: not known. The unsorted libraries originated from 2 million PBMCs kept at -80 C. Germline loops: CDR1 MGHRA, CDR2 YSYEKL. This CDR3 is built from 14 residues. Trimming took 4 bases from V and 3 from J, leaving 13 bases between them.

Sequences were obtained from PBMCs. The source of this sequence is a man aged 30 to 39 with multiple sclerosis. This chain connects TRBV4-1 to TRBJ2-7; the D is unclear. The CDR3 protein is CASSPGEVGYEQYF. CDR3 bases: TGCGCCAGCAGCCCCGGAGAGGTCGGCTACGAGCAGTACTTC.